This TCR beta chain came from a study of cytomegalovirus exposure and HLA in healthy donors. General study points: Some TCR beta chains (around 160 of them) were listed as cytomegalovirus-associated. Reported performance of the classifier showed diagnosis of cytomegalovirus status with high specificity and sensitivity. Subsequent analysis revealed that first-cohort TCR clusters tended to co-occur in the 120 or so validation repertoires.

This clone appeared once. Its antigen is not identified. CDR1 and CDR2 (germline): SNHLY, FYNNEI. CDR3 length equals 15 residues. The V end was cut by 6 bases, the J end by 2 bases, with 14 bases between. Profiling relied on immunoSEQ multiplex PCR, and the TCRdb table lists in-frame clones only, not all of them. The top ten hold 1% to 1.5% of the sample, which has some 110,000 clones, over 90% seen once. Sequences were obtained from PBMCs. The chain couples TRBV2 to TRBJ2-1, with D possibly being TRBD1 (5 bases). This TCR was sampled from a woman under 30 in good health and CMV-seronegative. Here the CDR3 reads CASRPGYSAYNEQFF. Written as DNA, the CDR3 is TGTGCCAGCAGACCAGGGTATTCGGCCTACAATGAGCAGTTCTTC.